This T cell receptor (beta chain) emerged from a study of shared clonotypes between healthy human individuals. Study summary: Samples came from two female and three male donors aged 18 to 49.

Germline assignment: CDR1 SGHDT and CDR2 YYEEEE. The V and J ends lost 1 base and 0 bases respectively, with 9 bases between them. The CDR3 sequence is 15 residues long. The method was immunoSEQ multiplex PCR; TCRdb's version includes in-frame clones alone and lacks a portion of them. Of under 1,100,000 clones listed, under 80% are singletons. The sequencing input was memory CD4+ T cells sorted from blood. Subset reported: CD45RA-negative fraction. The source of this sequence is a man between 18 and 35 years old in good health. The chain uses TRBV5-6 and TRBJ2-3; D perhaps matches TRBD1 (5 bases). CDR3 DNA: TGTGCCAGCAGCTTGTCAGGGATAAGCACAGATACGCAGTATTTT. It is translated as CASSLSGISTDTQYF. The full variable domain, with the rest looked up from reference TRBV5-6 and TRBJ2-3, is DAGVTQSPTHLIKTRGQQVTLRCSPKSGHDTVSWYQQALGQGPQFIFQYYEEEERQRGNFPDRFSGHQFPNYSSELNVNALLLGDSALYLCASSLSGISTDTQYFGPGTRLTVL.